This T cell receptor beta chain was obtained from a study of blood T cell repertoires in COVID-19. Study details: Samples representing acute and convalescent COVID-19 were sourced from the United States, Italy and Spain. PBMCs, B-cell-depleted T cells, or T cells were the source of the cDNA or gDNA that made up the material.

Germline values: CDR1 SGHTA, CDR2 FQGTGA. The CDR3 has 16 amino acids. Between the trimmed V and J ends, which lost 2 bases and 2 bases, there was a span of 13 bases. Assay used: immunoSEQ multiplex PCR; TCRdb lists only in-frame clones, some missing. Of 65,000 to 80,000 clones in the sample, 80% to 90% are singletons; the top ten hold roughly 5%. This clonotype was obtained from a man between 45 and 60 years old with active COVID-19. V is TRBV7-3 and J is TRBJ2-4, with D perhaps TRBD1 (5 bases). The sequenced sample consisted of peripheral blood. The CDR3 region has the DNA TGTGCCAGCAGCTTAGAGGCAGGGCCCCCCAAAAACATTCAGTACTTC. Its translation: CASSLEAGPPKNIQYF.